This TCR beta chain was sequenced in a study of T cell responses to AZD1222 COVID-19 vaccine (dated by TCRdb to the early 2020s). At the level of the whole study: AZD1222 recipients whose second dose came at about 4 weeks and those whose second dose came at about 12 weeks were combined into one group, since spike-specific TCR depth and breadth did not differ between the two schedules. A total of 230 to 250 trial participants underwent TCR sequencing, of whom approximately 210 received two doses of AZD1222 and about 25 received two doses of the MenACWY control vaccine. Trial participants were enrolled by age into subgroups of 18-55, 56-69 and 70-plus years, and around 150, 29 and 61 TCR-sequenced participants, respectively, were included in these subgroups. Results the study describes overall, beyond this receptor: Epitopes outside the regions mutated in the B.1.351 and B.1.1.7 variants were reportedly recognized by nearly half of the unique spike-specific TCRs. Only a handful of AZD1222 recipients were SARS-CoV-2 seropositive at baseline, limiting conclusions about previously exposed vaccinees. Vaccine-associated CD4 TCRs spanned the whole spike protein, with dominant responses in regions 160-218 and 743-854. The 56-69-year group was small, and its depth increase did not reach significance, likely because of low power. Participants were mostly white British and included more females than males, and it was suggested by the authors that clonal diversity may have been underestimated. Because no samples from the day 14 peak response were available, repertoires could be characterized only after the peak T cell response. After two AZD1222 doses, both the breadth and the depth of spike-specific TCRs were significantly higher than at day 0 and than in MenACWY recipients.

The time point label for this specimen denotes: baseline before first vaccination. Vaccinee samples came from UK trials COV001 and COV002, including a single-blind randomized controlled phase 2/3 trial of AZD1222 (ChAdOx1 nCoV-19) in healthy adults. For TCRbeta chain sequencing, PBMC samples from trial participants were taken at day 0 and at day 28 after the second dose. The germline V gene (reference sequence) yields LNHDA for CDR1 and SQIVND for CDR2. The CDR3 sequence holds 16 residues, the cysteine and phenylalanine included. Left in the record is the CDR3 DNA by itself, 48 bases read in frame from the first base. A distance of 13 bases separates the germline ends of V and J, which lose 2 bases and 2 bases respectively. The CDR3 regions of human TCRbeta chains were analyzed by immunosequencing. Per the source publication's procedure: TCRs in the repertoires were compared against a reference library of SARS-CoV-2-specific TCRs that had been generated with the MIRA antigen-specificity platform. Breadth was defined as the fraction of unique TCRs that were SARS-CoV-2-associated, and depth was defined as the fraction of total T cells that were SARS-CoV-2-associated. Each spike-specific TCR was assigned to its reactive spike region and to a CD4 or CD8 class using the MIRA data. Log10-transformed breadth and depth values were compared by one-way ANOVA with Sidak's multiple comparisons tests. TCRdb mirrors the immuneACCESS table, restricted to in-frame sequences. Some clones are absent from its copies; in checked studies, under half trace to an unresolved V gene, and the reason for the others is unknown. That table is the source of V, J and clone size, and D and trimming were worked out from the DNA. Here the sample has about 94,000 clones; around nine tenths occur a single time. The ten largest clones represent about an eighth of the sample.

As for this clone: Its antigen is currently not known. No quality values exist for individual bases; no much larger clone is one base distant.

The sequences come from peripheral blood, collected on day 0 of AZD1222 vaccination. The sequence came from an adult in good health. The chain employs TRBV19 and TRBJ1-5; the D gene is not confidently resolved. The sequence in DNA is TGTGCCAGTAGTATATGGGCGGGTGGAGGCAATCAGCCCCAGCATTTT. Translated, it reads CASSIWAGGGNQPQHF.